The present T cell receptor (beta chain) was sequenced within a study of OX40 agonist ivuxolimab in advanced cancers. CDR3 length equals 15 residues. Germline CDR1 and CDR2: SGHAT and FQNNGV. With 4 bases removed from V and 1 base from J, the gap between germline ends came to 12 bases. Profiled with immunoSEQ multiplex PCR; TCRdb holds only in-frame clones, not every one. This table holds about 35,000 clones, roughly 90% found once. Sequenced material: CD4+ or CD8+ T cells sorted from blood, taken in a trial of the OX40 agonist ivuxolimab. The chain joins TRBV11-2 to TRBJ2-3, with unresolved D. This sequence originates from an adult with an advanced solid tumor such as melanoma, head and neck, liver or kidney cancer. Here the CDR3 DNA reads TGTGCCAGCAGCTCCCATGGGCGTGGCACAGATACGCAGTATTTT. Its translation: CASSSHGRGTDTQYF.